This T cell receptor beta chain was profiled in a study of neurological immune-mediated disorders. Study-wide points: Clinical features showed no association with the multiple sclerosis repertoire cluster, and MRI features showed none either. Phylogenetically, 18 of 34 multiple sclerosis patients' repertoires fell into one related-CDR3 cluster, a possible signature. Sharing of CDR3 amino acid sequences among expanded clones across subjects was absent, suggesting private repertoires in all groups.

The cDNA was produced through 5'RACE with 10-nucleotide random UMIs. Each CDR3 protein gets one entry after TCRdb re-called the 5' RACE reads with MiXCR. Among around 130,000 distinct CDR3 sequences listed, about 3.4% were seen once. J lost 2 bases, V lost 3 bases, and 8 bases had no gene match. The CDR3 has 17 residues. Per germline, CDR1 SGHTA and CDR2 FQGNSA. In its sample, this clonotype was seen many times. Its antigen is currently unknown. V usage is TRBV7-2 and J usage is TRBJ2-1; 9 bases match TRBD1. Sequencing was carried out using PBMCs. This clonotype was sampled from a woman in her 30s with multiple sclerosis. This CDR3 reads CASSFGDRVIPYNEQFF. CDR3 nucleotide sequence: TGTGCCAGCAGCTTTGGGGACAGGGTAATCCCCTACAATGAGCAGTTCTTC.